This TCR beta chain was captured in a study of cytomegalovirus exposure and HLA in healthy donors. Study-wide findings and caveats: In a later analysis, parvovirus B19, influenza, CMV and Epstein-Barr virus appeared linked to several top co-occurrence clusters.

The CDR3 is 14 amino acids. Trimming at V came to 5 bases and at J to 6 bases, leaving 5 bases not matched to a gene. CDR1 is LNHDA, CDR2 SQIVND, per germline (reference sequence). PCR primers comprised 60 Vbeta and 13 Jbeta primers. The data were produced by immunoSEQ multiplex PCR, yet TCRdb's version contains in-frame clones alone and is incomplete. The sample table includes approximately 120,000 clones. Healthy bone marrow donors made up the cohort. Turning to this clone: Antigen unknown.

Source material: PBMCs. J is TRBJ2-4 and V is TRBV19; 9 bases align to TRBD1. The TCR sequence derives from a man in his forties or fifties in good health and CMV-seronegative. The CDR3 DNA reads as TGTGCCAGTAGTTCCGGACAGGGGATAAACATTCAGTACTTC. Translated: CASSSGQGINIQYF.